This entry is about one T cell receptor (beta chain). The CDR3 runs 16 residues. Between the trimmed V and J ends, which lost 4 bases and 1 base, there was a span of 12 bases. CDR1 is SGHNT, CDR2 YYREEE, per germline (reference sequence). The method was immunoSEQ multiplex PCR; TCRdb's version includes in-frame clones alone and lacks a portion of them. The repertoire holds around 30,000 clones, with around nine tenths as singletons. These data originate in a study of technical replicates of blood from a few donors. The chain joins TRBV5-4 to TRBJ2-6; weak D call: TRBD2 (6 bases). Sequenced: PBMCs. This clonotype originated in a human donor in good health. Some clones in this sample may be carry-over from other donors' samples. CDR3 sequence (DNA): TGTGCCAGCAGCCGGGGACTCTCGTCTGGGGCCAACGTCCTGACTTTC. This encodes CASSRGLSSGANVLTF.